The TCR beta chain under discussion was sequenced for a study of metastatic and nonmetastatic thyroid tumors. Turning to the study itself: Repertoires of blood and of tissue (tumor or nodule) from malignant and benign thyroid patients were compared.

This clone was seen ten or more times. No antigen is known for it. Other DNA sequences in the same sample also yield this CDR3. Among the patients, none had received any treatment before thyroid surgery. Germline V CDR1 and CDR2: KGHSH, LQKENI. This CDR3 is built from 15 residues. The ends lost 2 bases at V and 0 bases at J; junction bases unmatched: 0. Authors' processing steps: The study built a papillary thyroid cancer distant-metastasis classifier from CDR3 differences across clinicopathological groups. MiXCR was used by TCRdb to re-call the PCR reads. TCRdb, not the authors, supplied the V and J calls. The repertoire has 24,000 or so clones, roughly a fifth of them found once; the top ten carry roughly 7.8%. Study observations and caveats: In both blood and tumor samples, TCR beta diversity was reported significantly higher for malignant than benign nodules.

The chain couples TRBV18 to TRBJ2-2; 7 bases are shared with TRBD1. The clonotype originates from a female donor with papillary thyroid cancer or a benign thyroid nodule (not recorded which). Some clones in this sample may be carry-over from other donors' samples. The specimen was blood. CDR3 nucleotide sequence: TGTGCCAGCTCACCAGGGACAGCGAACACCGGGGAGCTGTTTTTT. It specifies CASSPGTANTGELFF.